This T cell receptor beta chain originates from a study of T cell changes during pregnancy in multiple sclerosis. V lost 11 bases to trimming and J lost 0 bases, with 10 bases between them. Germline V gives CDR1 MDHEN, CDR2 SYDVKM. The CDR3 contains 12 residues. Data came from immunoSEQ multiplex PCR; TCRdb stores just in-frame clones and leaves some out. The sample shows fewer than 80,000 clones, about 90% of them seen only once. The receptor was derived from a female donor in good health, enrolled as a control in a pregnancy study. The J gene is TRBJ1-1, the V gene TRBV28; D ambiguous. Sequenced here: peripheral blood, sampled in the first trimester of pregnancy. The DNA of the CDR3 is TGTGCCTGTTTCCGGGTGAACACTGAAGCTTTCTTT. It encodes CACFRVNTEAFF.